The sequence of this TCR beta chain was determined in a study of T cell responses to AZD1222 COVID-19 vaccine. V lost 0 bases and J lost 4; bases outside the gene matches: 6. The CDR3 runs to 16 residues. CDR1 is ENHRY and CDR2 is SYGVKD in the germline V gene. Repertoires were generated with immunoSEQ multiplex PCR, while TCRdb's copy carries only in-frame clones and drops some. The repertoire holds some 92,000 clones, around 91% seen once, with 4% to 6% in the top ten. The receptor's source is an adult in good health. The chain combines TRBV10-3 with TRBJ2-3; 8 positions agree with TRBD2. The sequenced sample was peripheral blood, obtained on day 0 of MenACWY control vaccination. CDR3 region: CAISESTSVGSDTQYF. In nucleotides, the CDR3 is TGTGCCATCAGTGAGTCGACTAGCGTAGGATCAGATACGCAGTATTTT.